What follows are 25 T cell receptor beta chains derived from one specimen sequenced in a study of T cells in Graves' hyperthyroidism and ophthalmopathy. RNA transcripts gave rise to amplified TCR beta CDR3 regions. TCR CDR3 underwent first-round RT-PCR with the HTBI primer set. TCRdb called the multiplex PCR reads again in MiXCR, with one record for every CDR3 protein. The sample yields hundreds of thousands of distinct CDR3 sequences, under 45% seen once. The material sequenced was blood. The receptors derive from a woman aged 40 to 55 with Graves' hyperthyroidism.

V usage is TRBV6-2 or TRBV6-3 and J usage is TRBJ1-1; no definite D call. V was clipped by 3 bases and J by 0 bases, with 20 bases between them. CDR1 and CDR2 from the germline V gene are MNHEY and SVGEGT. The length of the CDR3 is 18 residues. The CDR3, as DNA: TGTGCCAGCAGTTATCGCCGGTTAGCAGACTCAATGAACACTGAAGCTTTCTTT. Its protein is CASSYRRLADSMNTEAFF.

This sequence joins TRBV19 and TRBJ1-3; D unresolved. The germline CDR1 and CDR2 sequences are LNHDA and SQIVND (reference sequence). The CDR3 sequence is 14 residues long. Trimming took off 8 bases at V and 7 bases at J, with 18 bases between the two ends. For the CDR3, the DNA is TGTGCCAGTGCTAGACCCGGACCTGCCAACACCATATATTTT. The encoded protein is CASARPGPANTIYF. The entire variable domain, with the rest obtained from reference TRBV19 and TRBJ1-3, is as follows: DGGITQSPKYLFRKEGQNVTLSCEQNLNHDAMYWYRQDPGQGLRLIYYSQIVNDFQKGDIAEGYSVSREKKESFPLTVTSAQKNPTAFYLCASARPGPANTIYFGEGSWLTVV.

This clonotype has a handful of counts. This chain joins TRBV20-1 and TRBJ1-1, with D perhaps TRBD1 (5 bases). Deletions cut 5 bases from V and 1 base from J, with 11 bases between. This CDR3 region has 13 residues. Germline assignment: CDR1 DFQATT and CDR2 SNEGSKA (reference sequence). The CDR3 nucleotides read TGCAGTGCTCCGGGGCACGGGAACACTGAAGCTTTCTTT. It is translated as CSAPGHGNTEAFF.

This clonotype was observed many times. The chain carries TRBV7-2 and TRBJ1-2; D is undetermined. The V and J ends lost 2 bases and 0 bases respectively, with 7 bases between them. The CDR3 runs 14 residues. The germline CDR1 and CDR2 sequences are SGHTA and FQGNSA. CDR3 nucleotides: TGTGCCAGCAGCTTAAACACCGCTAACTATGGCTACACCTTC. It is translated as CASSLNTANYGYTF.

Of note for this clonotype: One junction end disagrees with the germline gene, perhaps due to a read error. V gene TRBV7-9 combines with J gene TRBJ2-7; 8 positions agree with TRBD2. In germline, CDR1 is SEHNR, CDR2 FQNEAQ (reference sequence). CDR3 length equals 16 residues. The chain's CDR3 is CASSQGEGLVSYEQYF. The CDR3 DNA is TGCGCCAGCAGCCAAGGTGAGGGACTAGTATCCTACGAGCAGTACTTC.

For this clonotype: This is likely a read error, given that the CDR3 carries no conserved phenylalanine or tryptophan at its end. This chain connects TRBV12-3 or TRBV12-4 to TRBJ1-2; 11 nucleotides line up with TRBD1. This CDR3 is built from 16 residues. With 5 bases clipped from V and 3 bases from J, the junction kept 8 bases outside the gene matches. CDR3 bases: TGTGCCAGCAGTGCGACCGGGACAGGGGGTCACTATGGCTACACCCTC. Amino acids: CASSATGTGGHYGYTL.

This clonotype was observed a few times. The V gene is TRBV19, the J gene TRBJ1-1; 9 bases are shared with TRBD1. The germline V gene has CDR1 LNHDA and CDR2 SQIVND (reference sequence). With 5 bases clipped from V and 7 bases from J, the junction kept 8 bases outside the gene matches. This CDR3 comprises 14 residues. The CDR3 bases are TGTGCCAGTAGTTCCGGACAGGGGCAATTTGAAGCTTTCTTT. Amino acid sequence: CASSSGQGQFEAFF.

The chain uses TRBV7-9 and TRBJ2-5, with 9 nucleotides matching TRBD1. Germline-derived CDR1 and CDR2 are SEHNR and FQNEAQ (reference sequence). The V and J ends lost 7 bases and 2 bases, in that order; junction bases with no gene match: 11. The CDR3 is 16 residues long. The CDR3 region is CASTGTGNSGQETQYF. The CDR3 bases are TGTGCCAGCACCGGGACAGGGAATAGCGGACAAGAGACCCAGTACTTC.

As concerns this clonotype: Possible read error: a much larger clone is one base away. This chain links TRBV7-2 with TRBJ2-5; 12 bases are shared with TRBD2. The CDR3 runs 17 residues. The V and J ends lost 6 bases and 4 bases, in that order; junction bases with no gene match: 12. The germline V gene has CDR1 SGHTA and CDR2 FQGNSA. Here the CDR3 reads CASRSRLAGVILETQYF. The CDR3 DNA follows: TGTGCCAGCAGGTCGAGACTAGCGGGAGTAATCCTAGAGACCCAGTACTTC.

The chain combines TRBV29-1 with TRBJ1-5, with D unclear. Germline V gives CDR1 SQVTM, CDR2 ANQGSEA. The CDR3 length is 14 residues. The CDR3 DNA is TGCAGTGCTAGAGACGGAGGCGATTATCAGCCCCAGCATTTT. This codes for CSARDGGDYQPQHF. The whole variable domain, remainder taken from reference TRBV29-1 and TRBJ1-5, is SAVISQKPSRDICQRGTSLTIQCQVDSQVTMMFWYRQQPGQSLTLIATANQGSEATYESGFVIDKFPISRPNLTFSTLTVSNMSPEDSSIYLCSARDGGDYQPQHFGDGTRLSIL.

A note on this clonotype: The junction shows a germline mismatch at one end, possibly a read error. The chain has TRBV10-2 and TRBJ1-1; possible D gene TRBD1, 6 bases. There are 16 residues in the CDR3. From germline, CDR1 is WSHSY and CDR2 SAAADI. The CDR3 DNA reads TGTGCCAGCAGTTGGGATTGGGGGGGGCTAGAAGCTGAAGCTTTCTTT. Translating gives CASSWDWGGLEAEAFF.

There are many counts of this clonotype. This CDR3 is CSARPNRDNQPQHF. CDR3 DNA: TGCAGTGCTAGGCCAAACAGGGACAATCAGCCCCAGCATTTT. J is TRBJ1-5 and V is TRBV20-1, with a possible D match to TRBD1 (6 bases). The CDR3 has 14 residues. The V gene lost 3 bases and the J gene lost 3 bases, with 12 bases spanning the gap. Germline lookup yields CDR1 DFQATT and CDR2 SNEGSKA (reference sequence).

This clonotype showed up many times. This chain links TRBV11-2 with TRBJ2-7; D perhaps matches TRBD2 (6 bases). V lost 0 bases to trimming and J lost 9 bases, with 12 bases between them. CDR1 is SGHAT and CDR2 is FQNNGV in the germline V gene. The CDR3 covers 13 residues. The CDR3 bases are TGTGCCAGCAGCTTAGATCTGATGGAGGGGCAGTACTTC. Protein sequence: CASSLDLMEGQYF.

About this clonotype itself: The junction and the germline gene differ at one end; a read error may be behind it. The chain links TRBV29-1 to TRBJ2-7, with a tentative D call TRBD1 (6 bases). The CDR3 runs 12 residues. The V gene's germline CDR1 is SQVTM and CDR2 ANQGSEA. The CDR3 coding sequence is TGCAGCAGCTCGGGACACTCCTACGGGCAGTACTTC. Protein: CSSSGHSYGQYF.

The chain combines TRBV19 with TRBJ1-5, with 7 bases fitting TRBD1. Germline V gene sequence: CDR1 LNHDA, CDR2 SQIVND (reference sequence). CDR3 length: 15 residues. Trimming removed 7 bases from V and 3 bases from J; junction bases left unmatched: 9. CDR3 sequence reads: CASTPDRTLNQPQHF. CDR3 in DNA: TGTGCCAGTACCCCGGACAGGACCCTCAATCAGCCCCAGCATTTT.

V usage is TRBV19 and J usage is TRBJ2-2, with D possibly TRBD1 on 6 matching bases. Germline V gives CDR1 LNHDA, CDR2 SQIVND (reference sequence). The CDR3 sequence is 15 residues long. V gave up 5 bases and J gave up 5 bases, with 15 bases separating them. Here the CDR3 reads CASSFDRLRTGELFF. In DNA form, the CDR3 reads TGTGCCAGTAGTTTCGACAGGCTGCGGACCGGGGAGCTGTTTTTT.

This clonotype was counted many times. This chain links TRBV2 with TRBJ1-2, with 10 bases that match TRBD1. After removal of 6 bases from V and 6 bases from J, the junction contained 7 bases not matched to a gene. The CDR3 spans 14 residues. Per germline, CDR1 SNHLY and CDR2 FYNNEI. The CDR3 DNA reads TGTGCCAGCAGGGACAGGGGGTATTATGATGGCTACACCTTC. It specifies CASRDRGYYDGYTF.

Of note for this clonotype: A junction boundary mismatches the germline segment, possibly from a read error. The chain couples TRBV5-1 to TRBJ2-5; perhaps D is TRBD1 or TRBD2 (6 bases each). Germline V lookup: CDR1 SGHRS, CDR2 YFSETQ. This CDR3 has 17 residues. CDR3: CASSLRKGGPLQETQCF. The CDR3 DNA reads as TGCGCCAGCAGCTTGAGGAAGGGGGGACCACTCCAAGAGACCCAGTGCTTC. Complete variable domain (other parts from reference TRBV5-1 and TRBJ2-5): KAGVTQTPRYLIKTRGQQVTLSCSPISGHRSVSWYQQTPGQGLQFLFEYFSETQRNKGNFPGRFSGRQFSNSRSEMNVSTLELGDSALYLCASSLRKGGPLQETQCFGPGTRLLVL.

This clonotype turned up a few times. The chain is built from TRBV6-1 and TRBJ2-7; D ambiguous. This CDR3 region has 12 residues. CDR1 and CDR2 from the germline V gene are MNHNS and SASEGT. The germline V and J ends were trimmed by 8 bases and 2 bases, with 10 bases remaining between them. CDR3 sequence: CASSGWTYEQYF. The CDR3 DNA is TGTGCCAGCTCCGGGTGGACCTACGAGCAGTACTTC.

This clonotype is a singleton in its sample. At one of its ends the junction is not consistent with the germline gene, which may arise from a read error. This rearrangement joins TRBV10-3 to TRBJ1-2, with D perhaps TRBD1 (5 bases). Germline V gene lookup returns CDR1 ENHRY and CDR2 SYGVKD. CDR3 length: 13 residues. CDR3 bases: TGTGCCAGCAGTTACCGACGGGGCTTTGGCTACACCTTC. Encoded protein: CASSYRRGFGYTF.

This clonotype was seen a handful of times. The chain uses TRBV4-3 and TRBJ1-3; D might be TRBD1 (5 bases). The CDR3 is made up of 15 amino acids. The V end was cut by 0 bases, the J end by 3 bases, with 9 bases between. The germline V gene has CDR1 LGHNA and CDR2 YSLEER. In nucleotides, the CDR3 is TGCGCCAGCAGCCAAGATGCAGGGATTGGAAACACCATATATTTT. It translates to CASSQDAGIGNTIYF.

CDR3 amino acids: CSLGDSYSNQPQHF. In nucleotides, the CDR3 is TGCAGCTTGGGAGACAGTTATAGCAATCAGCCCCAGCATTTT. The chain recombines TRBV29-1 with TRBJ1-5; tentatively, D is TRBD1 (5 bases). Deletions cut 8 bases from V and 0 bases from J, with 14 bases between. CDR3 length: 14 amino acids. Germline V gene sequence: CDR1 SQVTM, CDR2 ANQGSEA.

The table lists this clonotype with many counts. The rearrangement joins TRBV7-9 to TRBJ2-7; D not resolved. The CDR3 is 12 residues long. Germline loops: CDR1 SEHNR, CDR2 FQNEAQ (reference sequence). Trimming shortened V by 5 bases and J by 4 bases, and 9 bases separated the two germline ends. The CDR3 here is CASSRNKYEQYF. CDR3 nucleotide sequence: TGTGCCAGCAGCCGCAACAAGTACGAGCAGTACTTC.

This chain uses TRBV6-5 with TRBJ1-1, with 7 positions matching TRBD1. V lost 8 bases, J lost 0 bases, and 6 bases stayed unmatched. This CDR3 is built from 14 residues. From germline, CDR1 is MNHEY and CDR2 SVGAGI. The CDR3 protein is CASLRQGMNTEAFF. The CDR3 coding sequence is TGTGCCAGCCTAAGACAGGGAATGAACACTGAAGCTTTCTTT.

This clonotype was counted a few times. Its ends do not fully match the called genes, so a read error is possible. The gene calls are TRBV20-1 and TRBJ2-7; D possibly corresponds to TRBD1 (6 bases). Germline V gene sequence: CDR1 DFQATT, CDR2 SNEGSKA (reference sequence). CDR3 length: 13 amino acids. The CDR3 region has the DNA TGCAATGCTAGAGTCCAGGGACACTATGGGCAGTACTTC. This gives the protein CNARVQGHYGQYF.